Relative to its sample, the clone carrying this TCR beta chain is medium-sized. Its antigen is unknown. The protocol was immunoSEQ multiplex PCR, while the TCRdb copy is restricted to in-frame clones and leaves out a portion. The repertoire has approximately 61,000 clones, roughly nine tenths of them found once; the top ten carry 15% to 20%. This entry is derived from a study of OX40 agonist ivuxolimab in advanced cancers. In the study overall: Males comprised approximately 84% of the group, whose mean age was approximately 60 years (range 23 to 79).

There are 17 residues in the CDR3. V trimming: 7 bases; J trimming: 3 bases; junction bases outside the gene matches: 12. CDR1 and CDR2 from the germline V gene are SNHLY and FYNNEI. Regarding the study as a whole: Some nonresponders also had low normalized T-cell clonal expansion. CD8+ T cells were the subset that, on average, had more expanded clones than CD4+.

The chain employs TRBV2 and TRBJ2-4, with 10 nucleotides matching TRBD1. The TCR originated in an adult with an advanced solid tumor such as melanoma, head and neck, liver or kidney cancer. Here the sequenced sample was CD4+ or CD8+ T cells sorted from blood, taken in a trial of the OX40 agonist ivuxolimab. In nucleotides, the CDR3 is TGTGCCAGCAAGGCTACACTGGACAGGGGGGACAAAAACATTCAGTACTTC. As protein: CASKATLDRGDKNIQYF.